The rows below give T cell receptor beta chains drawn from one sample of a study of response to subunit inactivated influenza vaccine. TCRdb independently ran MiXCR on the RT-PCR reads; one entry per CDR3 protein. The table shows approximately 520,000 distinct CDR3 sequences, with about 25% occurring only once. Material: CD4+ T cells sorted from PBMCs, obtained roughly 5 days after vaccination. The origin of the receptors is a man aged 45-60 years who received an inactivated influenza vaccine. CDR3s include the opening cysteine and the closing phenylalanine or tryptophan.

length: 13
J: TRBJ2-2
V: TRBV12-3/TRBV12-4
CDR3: CASSRLSTGELFF

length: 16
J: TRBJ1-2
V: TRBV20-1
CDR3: CSATRPTGGGSYGYTF

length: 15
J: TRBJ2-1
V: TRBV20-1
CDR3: CSAGRGLSSYNEQFF

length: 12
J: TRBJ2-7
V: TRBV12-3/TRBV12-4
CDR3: CASSSGAHEQYF

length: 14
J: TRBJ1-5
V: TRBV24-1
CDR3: CATSDLDSYQPQHF

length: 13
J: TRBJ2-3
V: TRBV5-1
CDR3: CASKQRGTDTQYF

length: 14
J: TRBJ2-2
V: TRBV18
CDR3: CASSPGANTGELFF

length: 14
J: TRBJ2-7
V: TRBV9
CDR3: CASSRGLAENEQYF

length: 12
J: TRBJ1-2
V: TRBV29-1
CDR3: CSVGSGRVGYTF

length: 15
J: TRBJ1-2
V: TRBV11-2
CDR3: CASSLSNIPNYGYNF

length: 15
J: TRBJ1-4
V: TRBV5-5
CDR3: CASSLHRGVNEKLFF

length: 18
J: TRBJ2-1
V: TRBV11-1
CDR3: CASSLARSGSFRGNEQFF

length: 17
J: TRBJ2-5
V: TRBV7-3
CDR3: CASSLGTSGRAAETQYF

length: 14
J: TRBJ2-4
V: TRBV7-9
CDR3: CASSPRGGRNIQYF

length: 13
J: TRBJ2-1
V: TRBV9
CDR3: CASSETLAGGQFF

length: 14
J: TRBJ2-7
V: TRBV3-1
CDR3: CASSPSQGIGEQYF

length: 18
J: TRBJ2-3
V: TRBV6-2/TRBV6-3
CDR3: CASSRYAQGPTLLDTQYF

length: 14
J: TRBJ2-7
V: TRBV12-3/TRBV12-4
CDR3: CASSSDRPSYEQYF

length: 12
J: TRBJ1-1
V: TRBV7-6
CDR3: CASSQAGGRAFF

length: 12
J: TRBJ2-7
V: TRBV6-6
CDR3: CASSSTSVEQYF

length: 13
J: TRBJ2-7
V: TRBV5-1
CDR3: CASSLEGPEGQYF

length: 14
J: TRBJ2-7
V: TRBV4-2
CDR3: CASSVTGTDYEQYF

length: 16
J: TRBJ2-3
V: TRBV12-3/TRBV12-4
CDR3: CASSSAGTRGSDTQYF

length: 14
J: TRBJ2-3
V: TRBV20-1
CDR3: CSAPIQGVTDTQYF

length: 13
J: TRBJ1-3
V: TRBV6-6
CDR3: CASRGTLGNTIYF

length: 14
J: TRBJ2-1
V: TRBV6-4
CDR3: CASSDGSERGEQFF

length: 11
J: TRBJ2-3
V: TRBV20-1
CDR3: CSARDRDTQYF

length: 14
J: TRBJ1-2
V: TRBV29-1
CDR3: CSVAFNHRIYGYTF

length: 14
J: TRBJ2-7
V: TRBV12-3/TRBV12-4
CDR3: CASSLYGGADEQYF

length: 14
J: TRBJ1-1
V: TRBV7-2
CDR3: CASSPFPGGTEAFF

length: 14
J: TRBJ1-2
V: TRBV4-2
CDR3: CASSPDSWTHGYTF

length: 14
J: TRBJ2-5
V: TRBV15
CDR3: CATSRDRAQETQYF

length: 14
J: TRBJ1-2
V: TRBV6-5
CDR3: CASSYSPRGYGYTF

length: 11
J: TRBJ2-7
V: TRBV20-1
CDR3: CSAHGRYEQYF

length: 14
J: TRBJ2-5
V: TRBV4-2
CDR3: CASSPGTGWGTQYF

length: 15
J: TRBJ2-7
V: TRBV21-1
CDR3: CASSIRARQKEEQYF

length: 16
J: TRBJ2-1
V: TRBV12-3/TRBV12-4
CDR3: CASSASRPRTHNEQFF

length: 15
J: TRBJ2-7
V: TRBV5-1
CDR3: CASSLEAGNYYEQYF

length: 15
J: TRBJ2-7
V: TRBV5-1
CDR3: CASSFVTGASYEQYF

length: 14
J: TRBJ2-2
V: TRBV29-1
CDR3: CSVGGRPNTGELFF

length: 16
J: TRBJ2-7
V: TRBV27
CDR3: CASSIGTSGRGYEQYF

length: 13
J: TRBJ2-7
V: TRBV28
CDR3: CASSLKVSYEQYF

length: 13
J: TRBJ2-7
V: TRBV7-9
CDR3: CASSSPEGYEQYF

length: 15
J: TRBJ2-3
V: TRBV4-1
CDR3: CASSRIMPGADTQYF

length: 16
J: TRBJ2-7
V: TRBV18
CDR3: CASSPMTSGSENEQYF

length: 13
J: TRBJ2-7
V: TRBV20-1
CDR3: CSAHFTSGGEQYF

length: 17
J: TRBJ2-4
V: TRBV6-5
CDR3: CASSYSGTGLAKNIQYF

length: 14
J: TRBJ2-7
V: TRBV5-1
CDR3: CASSSRDSSYEQYF

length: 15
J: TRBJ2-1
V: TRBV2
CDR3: CASSWGQSSYNEQFF